This T cell receptor beta chain comes out of a study of patients and donors after allogeneic stem cell transplantation. V was pared by 6 bases and J by 13 bases, with 14 bases of the junction left unmatched. The CDR3 runs to 15 residues. TCRdb used MiXCR to reprocess the RT-PCR reads, holding one entry per CDR3 protein. The sample includes roughly 940,000 distinct CDR3 sequences, under 20% of them seen just once. This clonotype was picked up many times. The material sequenced was blood, either unsorted or a sorted T cell fraction (not recorded which). The origin of this receptor is a human donor who was either an allogeneic HSCT recipient or a stem cell or donor lymphocyte infusion donor (not recorded which). It is not recorded whose cells these are; they may come from a transplant donor. The chain employs TRBV12-3 or TRBV12-4 and TRBJ1-6, with 8 positions matching TRBD1. As DNA, the CDR3 is TGTGCCAGCAGCGCCGGGACAGGACCCCTTTCCCCCCTCCACTTT. Amino acids: CASSAGTGPLSPLHF.